This T cell receptor beta chain was observed in a study of regulatory T cells in long-lasting Graves disease. To make TCR beta libraries, researchers used iRepertoire HTBI primers and Arm-PCR of CDR3 regions. TCRdb called the multiplex PCR reads again in MiXCR, with one record for every CDR3 protein. Of around 250,000 distinct CDR3 sequences listed, approximately 18% are singletons. Described time point: newly diagnosed GD, antithyroid drugs for less than 3 months. From PBMCs, RNA was extracted and then used to make the TCR library. This clonotype was recorded at least ten times. V dropped 3 bases and J dropped 6; count of bases not matched to a gene: 6. The CDR3 runs to 14 residues. Looked up from germline, CDR1 is SGHTA and CDR2 is FQGNSA. These data also featured in a second study, about T cells in Graves' hyperthyroidism and ophthalmopathy. That source adds: In making diagnoses, clinical symptoms, serum thyroxine and TRAb, thyroid ultrasound and orbital computed tomography were all used. HTBI primers were used for first-round RT-PCR of the TCR CDR3.

The source material was peripheral blood mononuclear cells (PBMCs), sampled at new diagnosis, from a patient treated with antithyroid drugs. The sequence came from a woman in her twenties or thirties with Graves disease. The V call is TRBV7-2, the J call TRBJ2-3, with TRBD1 matching 7 bases. DNA of the CDR3: TGTGCCAGCAGCTTCTACAGGGGTGCCGATACGCAGTATTTT. Translating gives CASSFYRGADTQYF.